This is a list of T cell receptor beta chains from one sample in a study of blood T cell repertoires in COVID-19. The data were produced by immunoSEQ multiplex PCR, yet TCRdb's version contains in-frame clones alone and is incomplete. The profile shows roughly 70,000 clones, about 88% of them singletons. Sequenced material: peripheral blood. The origin of the receptors is a man aged 65 to 79 with acute or convalescent COVID-19. CDR3s leave out the opening cysteine and the closing phenylalanine or tryptophan.

CDR3aa: ASRGQMNTEAF
v_gene: TRBV2
j_gene: TRBJ1-1

CDR3aa: ASSLSGQGTEQY
v_gene: TRBV11-3
j_gene: TRBJ2-7

CDR3aa: ASSITGTSSSPLH
v_gene: TRBV19
j_gene: TRBJ1-6

CDR3aa: ASSQAGLAGGLAKNIQY
v_gene: TRBV3-1/TRBV3-2
j_gene: TRBJ2-4

CDR3aa: ASSELDRAYGYT
v_gene: TRBV2
j_gene: TRBJ1-2

CDR3aa: ASSEGVGGSYNEQF
v_gene: TRBV11-3
j_gene: TRBJ2-1

CDR3aa: ASSHNRGGTGELF
v_gene: TRBV4-3
j_gene: TRBJ2-2

CDR3aa: ASTSGQFNEKLF
v_gene: TRBV27
j_gene: TRBJ1-4

CDR3aa: ASSLSRETQY
v_gene: TRBV27
j_gene: TRBJ2-5

CDR3aa: ASSLEGVGAKLF
v_gene: TRBV5-1
j_gene: TRBJ1-4

CDR3aa: ASSLPGSSGANVLT
v_gene: TRBV5-4
j_gene: TRBJ2-6

CDR3aa: ASSELRGTGRFYGYT
v_gene: TRBV10-2
j_gene: TRBJ1-2

CDR3aa: ASSPGDRVNTEAF
v_gene: TRBV3-1/TRBV3-2
j_gene: TRBJ1-1

CDR3aa: ASSSTGTTETQY
v_gene: TRBV6-2/TRBV6-3
j_gene: TRBJ2-5

CDR3aa: ASSSPIRGPYGYT
v_gene: TRBV11-2
j_gene: TRBJ1-2

CDR3aa: AWSGKVSDFVSPLH
v_gene: TRBV30
j_gene: TRBJ1-6

CDR3aa: ASSEGGEPQH
v_gene: TRBV2
j_gene: TRBJ1-5

CDR3aa: ASSGDSATNYGYT
v_gene: TRBV13
j_gene: TRBJ1-2

CDR3aa: ASRPNRQVNEKLF
v_gene: TRBV7-2
j_gene: TRBJ1-4

CDR3aa: ASSALRTGDDYEQY
v_gene: TRBV6-1
j_gene: TRBJ2-7

CDR3aa: ASRPEDSNYGYT
v_gene: TRBV7-9
j_gene: TRBJ1-2

CDR3aa: ASSFPRDRDGYT
v_gene: TRBV7-9
j_gene: TRBJ1-2

CDR3aa: ASSLERGLTPLH
v_gene: TRBV18
j_gene: TRBJ1-6

CDR3aa: ASSHRRDSQETQY
v_gene: TRBV5-4
j_gene: TRBJ2-5